This TCR beta chain comes out of a study of cytomegalovirus exposure and HLA in healthy donors (dated by TCRdb to the late 2010s). The study in broad terms: In an earlier analysis of 587 of the donors, 276 Gb of sequence data and 117 million unique TCR beta sequences from about 179 million T cells were reported. Approximately 300 gigabases of sequencing data and about 92 million unique TCR sequences made up an early release that covered over 550 HLA-typed donors. The genetic ancestry cluster associated with self-reported Caucasian donors included 81% of the approximately 430 genotyped donors. The study was designed to test whether signatures of past pathogen exposure could be identified by cataloging public T cell receptors. The study used immunosequencing to profile the T cell repertoires of hundreds of subjects and linked those repertoires to cytomegalovirus serostatus. Besides the first cohort of roughly 660 subjects, a separate validation cohort made up of 120 or so different subjects was used. To predict cytomegalovirus infection status, the study brought together high-throughput TCR immunosequencing, statistical association of individual TCRs with disease status, and machine learning. A later analysis re-analyzed previously published TCR beta repertoires from approximately 670 donors and added high-resolution HLA genotyping to study TCR occurrence patterns. In the later analysis, no new phenotypic data were used to find candidate immune exposures; instead, reliance was placed on TCR beta sequences and their occurrence across donors. An earlier analysis of 500 to 750 of the donors applied high-throughput TCR beta sequencing to assess whether each TCR beta V gene segment acted as functional or pseudogenic. Alongside the repertoire data, information on donor age, sex, ethnicity and CMV serostatus was compiled. A later genetic analysis took genome-wide SNP genotypes for about 55% of the roughly 670 donors and used that subset as a discovery cohort. All discovery cohort repertoires had been generated on a single sequencing platform. HLA typing included class I and class II loci at four-digit resolution. The number of donors typed differed by locus, with 629-630 for A, B, C, DRB1 and DQB1, more than 500 for DQA1, over 600 for DPA1, and 472 for DPB1. A few DR-DQ haplotypes were treated as single units for association and clustering because of strong linkage in the cohort. On average, roughly 240,000 unique TCR beta nucleotide sequences were sequenced per donor among fewer than 500 genotyped donors of the cohort, with roughly 19% of those sequences being non-productive. Summary of the overall study and its limitations: V-gene and J-gene trimming of TCR beta chains was associated with a missense DCLRE1C variant in a later genetic analysis, and the association was replicated in an independent cohort. In a later analysis, about 16,000 TCR beta sequences were associated with specific HLA alleles at a false discovery rate of 0.05. Presence/absence analyses assumed roughly uniform sequencing depth across donors, an assumption that may not hold. Immune exposure information for the cohort was limited to CMV serostatus. This cohort had only TCR beta chains sequenced, and the lack of alpha or paired-chain data limited which features could be detected. An earlier analysis of approximately 600 of the donors showed that most TCR beta V segments appeared in productive rearrangements either about 87% or about 30% of the time, which broadly matched IMGT annotations. Assigning TCR associations to individual alleles was difficult when HLA alleles, especially DR and DQ, strongly co-occurred. A total of 164 TCR beta chains were listed by the study as associated with cytomegalovirus. Compared with equally common non-associated chains, HLA-associated TCR beta chains in a later analysis were more clonally expanded and had lower generation probabilities. Several of the top co-occurrence clusters appeared to be linked to parvovirus B19, influenza, CMV and Epstein-Barr virus, according to a later analysis. Because counts were too low, roughly 18 rarely observed V segments, including chromosome 9 orphons, were left out of the earlier analysis of 587 of the donors. Because some donors lacked HLA typing at each locus, the association tests relied only on the typed subset. Linkage disequilibrium might explain the correlated functional status among segregating V segments, but an unknown experimental factor could not be excluded. In a later analysis, TCR association rates were found to vary across HLA loci, with the most associated TCRs seen for DRB1 alleles and the fewest for HLA-C alleles. In a later genetic analysis, fewer N-insertions in productive TCRs were reported among donors in an Asian-associated ancestry cluster than the roughly 670-donor mean. A further reported finding was that TCR beta sequences accurately predicted the HLA-A and HLA-B alleles for most subjects in the first cohort. In both the original and validation cohorts, the classifier was reported to diagnose cytomegalovirus status with high specificity and sensitivity. A group of highly shared sequence variants was considered likely to be a technical artifact of the sequencing pipeline. Most TCR sequences were seen in very few donors, while some public TCRs were found in many individuals. In vitro tests confirmed that a few of the cytomegalovirus-associated TCR beta chains recognize cytomegalovirus antigens. Most CMV-associated TCR beta chains appeared to be HLA-restricted in a later analysis, and the HLA associations seemed to be driven largely by CMV exposure. It was suggested by the authors that the approach could potentially be generalized to other disease states and immunological phenotypes.

In total, approximately 700 healthy bone marrow donors made up the cohort. Cohort members were all nominally healthy when sampled, although unrecorded immune exposures were likely present. The donor was CMV seropositive and was included in the group of some 290 seropositive cohort members. Each donor provided a peripheral blood sample, and peripheral blood mononuclear cells were used for TCR beta sequencing. Genomic DNA extraction from the blood cell samples was performed with the Qiagen DNeasy Blood Extraction Kit. The library relied on the immunoSEQ multiplex PCR assay. For the multiplex PCR, a mixture combining 60 forward primers for TCR Vbeta segments and 13 reverse primers for TCR Jbeta segments was used. Amplification of the CDR3 region of rearranged TCR beta genes was performed with a multiplex PCR assay on genomic DNA. The Illumina HiSeq System was used to sequence the amplified TCR beta libraries as 87-base-pair reads. As for the authors' bioinformatics: In a later analysis, 80 million or so unique TCR beta chains were counted across the 500 to 850 repertoires, and roughly 9.9 million of these chains were shared by at least two donors. To remove PCR and sequencing errors, raw reads were error-corrected and collapsed into unique sequences using a nearest-neighbor algorithm that merged closely related sequences. CDR3 sequences were aligned to IMGT reference sequences to assign V, D and J gene segments. For a sequence to be retained, at least a six-nucleotide match to both a V gene segment and a J gene segment was required. Rearrangements were classified as productive when the CDR3 lacked stop codons and remained in frame with V and J, and all other rearrangements were classified as non-productive. Following IMGT convention, CDR3 was defined as the stretch from the second conserved V-encoded cysteine to the conserved J-encoded phenylalanine. In an earlier analysis of more than 550 of the donors, sequences lacking an unambiguous match to a single V gene segment were excluded. In an earlier analysis of about 590 of the donors, a V segment was called functional when productive rearrangements were above 56.7%, and segregating when the standard deviation between donors exceeded 5%. To diagnose cytomegalovirus status from the catalog of TCR beta chain sequences, a statistical classification framework was built. In a later analysis, V and J genes were assigned by comparing TCR nucleotide sequences against IMGT/GENE-DB human TR gene sequences. The TCRdist pipeline was used in a later analysis to assign CDR3 sequences and most-parsimonious VDJ recombination scenarios. In a later analysis, each TCR beta chain was defined by its CDR3 amino acid sequence together with its V-gene family, and reads lacking a unique V-gene family were excluded. A later analysis removed over 500 highly shared, low-generation-probability nucleotide sequences to deal with suspected cross-contamination and a sequencing artifact. For each public chain, a later analysis derived a clonal expansion index from normalized ranks of inferred template counts within each repertoire. Generation probabilities in a later analysis came from a VDJ recombination model fitted to out-of-frame rearrangements, and those results were checked against IGoR. Hypergeometric tests were used in a later analysis to score TCR-TCR, TCR-HLA and TCR-CMV co-occurrence, with a repertoire-size bias correction applied to the TCR pairs. To estimate false discovery rates, a later analysis permuted the HLA or CMV assignments 20 times. In a later analysis, co-occurring TCRs were grouped with DBSCAN, and TCRdist sequence similarity was added when clustering was performed within HLA-allele-positive subsets. For co-occurrence clustering, repertoires with fewer than 30,000 or more than 120,000 public chains were excluded, along with four or five repertoires with anomalous nucleotide sharing. TCRdb provides this immuneACCESS table in a form limited to in-frame rearrangements. Some clones are lacking; in checked studies, under half of them reflect an unresolved V gene, and why the rest are absent is not known. V, J and clone size are those of that table, while D and trimming were read from the DNA. The sample data list around 190,000 clones, and approximately 75% of these were observed just once. About 5% of the sample is in the top ten clones.

This clone was observed a few times. Its antigen specificity is not known. The input lacks base qualities; no much larger clone sits a single base away. Input material: PBMCs. This clonotype originated in a man younger than 40 in good health and CMV-seropositive.

The CDR3 reads CASSQDYGVSGNTIYF. The DNA sequence is given as TGTGCCAGCAGCCAAGATTACGGGGTGTCTGGAAACACCATATATTTT. The V and J segments used are TRBV4-2 and TRBJ1-3; the D gene cannot be resolved reliably. CDR1 and CDR2, per the germline V gene, are LGHNA and YNFKEQ. Counted from cysteine to phenylalanine, this CDR3 has 16 amino acids. Only the CDR3 part of the read is kept: 48 bases, read in frame from the first base. The trim is 0 bases for V and 1 base for J, with a gap of 10 bases between the germline ends.